This T cell receptor beta chain is drawn from a study of shared clonotypes between healthy human individuals. Caucasian adults residing in Nashville, Tennessee made up all the donors. The split of CD4+ cells yielded CD45RA+ naive and CD45RA-negative memory subsets. As handled by the study authors: Filtering of immunoSEQ junctional sequences could not match full-length read filtering. Using immunoSEQ multiplex PCR, the repertoire was profiled, and TCRdb retains in-frame clones only, with some absent. The V and J calls and clone size were taken over from that table, and D and trimming were inferred from the DNA. The sample shows 2 million to 2.5 million clones, just under 95% of them seen only once. The germline V gene encodes CDR1 MNHNS and CDR2 SASEGT. Trimming removed 1 base from V and 2 bases from J, with 12 bases in between. The CDR3 consists of 16 residues.

This receptor was obtained from a man in his late teens or twenties in good health. Some clones in this sample may be carry-over from other donors' samples. Sequenced: naive CD4+ T cells from PBMCs. The sample's subset: CD45RA+ positively selected. This chain connects TRBV6-1 to TRBJ2-1; D is ambiguous. The CDR3: CASSEGAAQAYNEQFF. The CDR3 DNA follows: TGTGCCAGCAGTGAAGGGGCCGCCCAGGCCTACAATGAGCAGTTCTTC.